This section outlines one T cell receptor beta chain sequence together with its context. The entry originates in a study of blood T cell repertoires in COVID-19. Allocation to cohorts depended on clinical history reported by the participants. Using immunoSEQ multiplex PCR, the repertoire was profiled, and TCRdb retains in-frame clones only, with some absent. This sample has just over 300,000 clones, with approximately 83% found just once. V was shortened by 6 bases and J by 7 bases, with 19 bases between the two germline ends. The CDR3 extends over 15 amino acids. Germline V gives CDR1 LNHDA, CDR2 SQIVND (reference sequence).

Sequencing was done on a sample of PBMCs or T cells enriched from blood (not recorded which). V gene TRBV19 combines with J gene TRBJ2-1, with D tentatively TRBD1 (5 bases). This clonotype was obtained from a man under 40 who had recovered from COVID-19. The DNA for the CDR3 is TGTGCCAGTAGCCCGATGATAGGCAGGGAAAATGAGCAGTTCTTC. Translation: CASSPMIGRENEQFF.